This TCR beta chain was documented in a study of early T cells in non-severe SARS-CoV-2 infection. Study details: Bulk RNA isolated from unsorted whole blood underwent sequencing; chains were not paired.

The CDR3 consists of 15 residues. Germline V gene lookup returns CDR1 SGHNT and CDR2 YYREEE (reference sequence). Trimming cost V 2 bases and J 6 bases; bases outside gene matches: 7. Attached unique molecular identifiers marked individual cDNA molecules. TCRdb ran MiXCR on the 5' RACE reads and lists one entry per CDR3 protein. Of roughly 90,000 distinct CDR3 sequences in the sample, 14% were seen once. This clonotype has more than one count but fewer than ten. The origin of this receptor is an adult who was a healthcare worker with PCR-confirmed SARS-CoV-2 infection or an uninfected control (not recorded which). V gene TRBV5-4 combines with J gene TRBJ2-2; 7 nucleotides match TRBD2. The sequenced sample was whole blood. CDR3 amino acids: CASSFGSGGAGELFF. In DNA form, the CDR3 reads TGTGCCAGCAGCTTTGGCTCGGGGGGAGCCGGGGAGCTGTTTTTT.